The TCR beta chain under discussion was sequenced for a study of cytomegalovirus exposure and HLA in healthy donors. The study's findings and limits: It was around 160 TCR beta chains that were listed as cytomegalovirus-associated. Per published reports, the classifier diagnosed cytomegalovirus status with high specificity and sensitivity.

Note on this clone: Its antigen is still unknown.

Generated by immunoSEQ multiplex PCR, the TCRdb table keeps only in-frame clones and is missing some. Among 120,000 or so clones listed, 80% to 90% were seen once. The CDR3 totals 13 residues. From germline, CDR1 is MDHEN and CDR2 SYDVKM. Trimming took off 2 bases at V and 8 bases at J, with 12 bases between the two ends. Specimen: PBMCs. The TCR sequence derives from a man between 18 and 29 years old in good health and CMV-seropositive. This chain joins TRBV28 and TRBJ1-2; a weak D match, TRBD1 (6 bases). This CDR3 is CASSLAQGCGYTF. The CDR3 bases are TGTGCCAGCAGTTTAGCCCAGGGGTGCGGCTACACCTTC.